These 20 T cell receptor beta chains were all obtained from the same sample, sequenced in a study of blood T cell repertoires in COVID-19. Libraries were prepared by immunoSEQ multiplex PCR; TCRdb keeps only in-frame clonotypes and omits some of them. This sample yields some 43,000 clones, of which 81% are seen a single time; approximately 42% belongs to the top ten. Sequencing input: peripheral blood. The source of these receptors is a man aged 35-49 years with active or convalescent COVID-19.

The J gene is TRBJ1-1, the V gene TRBV2; no clear D. CDR1 is SNHLY and CDR2 is FYNNEI in the germline V gene. The V gene lost 10 bases and the J gene lost 10 bases, with 13 bases spanning the gap. The CDR3 totals 10 residues. The CDR3 region is CATSVVVAFF. DNA for the CDR3: TGTGCCACCTCCGTCGTAGTAGCTTTCTTT.

V is TRBV6-2 or TRBV6-3 and J is TRBJ2-5; TRBD1 agrees at 7 bases. With V trimmed by 5 bases and J by 4 bases, 7 bases remained unmatched. The CDR3 sequence is 14 residues long. Germline CDR1 MNHEY, CDR2 SVGEGT. CDR3 residues: CASSMSWDRETQYF. CDR3 DNA sequence: TGTGCCAGCAGTATGAGTTGGGACAGAGAGACCCAGTACTTC.

This chain connects TRBV7-2 to TRBJ2-7, with D perhaps matching TRBD1 (5 bases). With 5 bases removed from V and 3 bases from J, the gap between germline ends came to 14 bases. The CDR3 length is 14 residues. CDR1 SGHTA and CDR2 FQGNSA come from the germline V gene. CDR3 region: CASSPPDRYYEQYF. As DNA, the CDR3 is TGTGCCAGCAGCCCCCCCGACAGATACTACGAGCAGTACTTC.

The CDR3 reads CASSLDQGQGTGYTF. In DNA, the CDR3 is TGTGCCAGCAGCTTAGATCAGGGACAGGGAACGGGCTACACCTTC. The chain employs TRBV11-2 and TRBJ1-2; 9 bases match TRBD1. The J segment lost 8 bases and the V segment lost 0 bases, leaving 7 bases of the junction unmatched. The CDR3 is 15 amino acids. CDR1 and CDR2 (germline): SGHAT, FQNNGV.

CDR3 residues: CSVRLTGEYGYTF. The DNA of the CDR3 is TGCAGCGTTCGTCTGACAGGGGAGTATGGCTACACCTTC. This chain joins TRBV29-1 and TRBJ1-2; 8 nucleotides align to TRBD1. Germline loops: CDR1 SQVTM, CDR2 ANQGSEA. The CDR3 spans 13 residues. Trimming took 5 bases from V and 5 from J; bases not matched to a gene: 7.

The J gene is TRBJ1-6, the V gene TRBV11-2, with D hard to call. The ends were cut back, 0 bases at V and 13 bases at J, with 10 bases in the middle. The CDR3 runs to 13 residues. Looked up from germline, CDR1 is SGHAT and CDR2 is FQNNGV. The CDR3 sequence is CASSLDSVSPLHF. CDR3 DNA: TGTGCCAGCAGCTTAGACAGCGTTTCGCCCCTCCACTTT.

The chain is built from TRBV7-9 and TRBJ2-1, with 7 bases matching TRBD2. The germline gives CDR1 SEHNR, CDR2 FQNEAQ (reference sequence). The CDR3 covers 16 residues. V dropped 0 bases and J dropped 0; count of bases not matched to a gene: 2. The CDR3 sequence: CASSLAAGASYNEQFF. DNA for the CDR3: TGTGCCAGCAGCTTAGCGGCGGGAGCCTCCTACAATGAGCAGTTCTTC. The whole variable domain, remainder taken from reference TRBV7-9 and TRBJ2-1, is DTGVSQNPRHKITKRGQNVTFRCDPISEHNRLYWYRQTLGQGPEFLTYFQNEAQLEKSRLLSDRFSAERPKGSFSTLEIQRTEQGDSAMYLCASSLAAGASYNEQFFGPGTRLTVL.

V gene TRBV28 combines with J gene TRBJ2-1; 7 nucleotides align to TRBD2. Germline CDR1 reads MDHEN; CDR2 reads SYDVKM. The V gene end was trimmed by 6 bases and the J gene end by 0 bases; junction bases not matched to a gene: 2. This CDR3 region has 14 residues. The CDR3 bases are TGTGCCAGCAGCGGGGGGAGCTCCTACAATGAGCAGTTCTTC. Its translation is CASSGGSSYNEQFF.

This chain connects TRBV18 to TRBJ2-2, with 7 nucleotides matching TRBD2. V lost 1 base, J lost 5 bases, and 4 bases stayed unmatched. The CDR3 contains 15 residues. In germline, CDR1 is KGHSH, CDR2 LQKENI. CDR3 in amino acids: CASSPLPGGTGELFF. In nucleotides, the CDR3 is TGTGCCAGCTCACCACTTCCGGGAGGAACCGGGGAGCTGTTTTTT.

This chain uses TRBV9 with TRBJ2-3; no definite D call. The CDR3 is 15 residues long. The germline V gene encodes CDR1 SGDLS and CDR2 YYNGEE. The V end was cut by 1 base, the J end by 1 base, with 10 bases between. Here the CDR3 DNA reads TGTGCCAGCAGCGTATTTGTTGGAGGCACAGATACGCAGTATTTT. It specifies CASSVFVGGTDTQYF.

The CDR3 coding sequence is TGTGCCAGCAGTTACTTTCAGGGGGCTGCAGGAAACACCATATATTTT. It is translated as CASSYFQGAAGNTIYF. V usage is TRBV6-5 and J usage is TRBJ1-3; 8 bases line up with TRBD1. CDR1 is MNHEY, CDR2 SVGAGI, per germline. The CDR3 length is 16 residues. V shed 1 base and J 4 bases; nucleotides not matched to a gene: 6.

The sample holds a few counts of this clone. The V gene is TRBV7-2, the J gene TRBJ1-5; the D gene is possibly TRBD1 (5 bases). Per the germline V gene, CDR1 is SGHTA and CDR2 is FQGNSA. CDR3 length: 15 residues. V lost 3 bases and J 3 bases, leaving 12 bases between the germline ends. The CDR3 sequence is CASSFGAGINQPQHF. The CDR3 DNA reads as TGTGCCAGCAGCTTTGGGGCTGGGATCAATCAGCCCCAGCATTTT.

The chain employs TRBV9 and TRBJ2-3; no clear D. Germline CDR1 is SGDLS and CDR2 is YYNGEE. Trimming cost V 4 bases and J 0 bases, with 12 bases left between them. This CDR3 spans 15 amino acids. The DNA of the CDR3 is TGTGCCAGCAGCCCCTCCCCGCGTAGCACAGATACGCAGTATTTT. Its translation: CASSPSPRSTDTQYF.

V usage is TRBV6-6 and J usage is TRBJ1-3, with D hard to call. CDR1 is MNHNY, CDR2 SVGAGI, per germline (reference sequence). The CDR3 has 13 residues. V was clipped by 7 bases and J by 1 base, with 8 bases between them. As DNA, the CDR3 is TGTGCCAGCAAGGGAGGGTCTGGAAACACCATATATTTT. As protein: CASKGGSGNTIYF.

This clone has only one observation. The chain recombines TRBV20-1 with TRBJ1-4; D remains ambiguous. Trimming cost V 3 bases and J 8 bases, with 22 bases left between them. In germline, CDR1 is DFQATT, CDR2 SNEGSKA (reference sequence). The CDR3 contains 16 residues. This CDR3 reads CSASAPGGPAGEKLFF. Written as DNA, the CDR3 is TGCAGTGCTAGTGCCCCAGGAGGTCCCGCTGGGGAAAAACTGTTTTTT.

In this sample, this clone turned up a few times. The CDR3 loop is CATGIGQGYSTDTQYF. CDR3 sequence (DNA): TGTGCCACCGGGATAGGACAGGGATATAGCACAGATACGCAGTATTTT. The chain joins TRBV24-1 to TRBJ2-3; 8 positions match TRBD1. V shed 9 bases and J 0 bases; nucleotides not matched to a gene: 10. Germline V gene data show CDR1 as KGHDR and CDR2 as SFDVKD. The length of the CDR3 is 16 residues.

The gene calls are TRBV28 and TRBJ2-3, with D possibly TRBD2 on 5 matching bases. Germline assignment: CDR1 MDHEN and CDR2 SYDVKM. Trimming took off 6 bases at V and 1 base at J, with 17 bases between the two ends. This CDR3 is 16 amino acids long. The CDR3 bases are TGTGCCAGCAGACCTTTGGACGGGAAAGGCACAGATACGCAGTATTTT. Translation gives CASRPLDGKGTDTQYF.

The chain links TRBV15 to TRBJ2-3; the D is unclear. CDR3 length equals 13 residues. CDR1 LNHNV and CDR2 YYDKDF come from the germline V gene (reference sequence). Trimming took off 3 bases at V and 2 bases at J, with 6 bases between the two ends. CDR3 bases: TGTGCCACCAGCAGGGCAACCACAGATACGCAGTATTTT. It translates to CATSRATTDTQYF.

This clone was found a few times. The J gene is TRBJ2-7, the V gene TRBV5-1; a weak D match, TRBD2 (6 bases). Germline CDR1 and CDR2: SGHRS and YFSETQ. The CDR3 is made up of 18 amino acids. V lost 0 bases to trimming and J lost 2 bases, with 21 bases between them. The CDR3: CASSLEAPTGAGPYEQYF. The CDR3 DNA follows: TGCGCCAGCAGCTTGGAAGCCCCCACAGGAGCGGGCCCCTACGAGCAGTACTTC.

The chain joins TRBV7-3 to TRBJ1-1; D uncertain. Looked up from germline, CDR1 is SGHTA and CDR2 is FQGTGA. V lost 2 bases, J lost 7 bases, and 14 bases lay in between. The CDR3 spans 14 residues. This chain's CDR3 is CASSLRRSAGEAFF. CDR3 coding DNA: TGTGCCAGCAGCTTACGGCGGTCGGCCGGTGAAGCTTTCTTT.